These 32 T cell receptor beta chains originate from one sample sequenced in a study of T cells in localized non-small cell lung cancer. Libraries were prepared by immunoSEQ multiplex PCR; TCRdb keeps only in-frame clonotypes and omits some of them. The table has 86,000 or so clones, roughly four fifths seen once; the top ten hold more than 2.5%. The input for sequencing was peripheral blood, taken before any cancer treatment. These receptors all come from a man aged 35 to 69 with stage I lung adenocarcinoma.

The chain employs TRBV19 and TRBJ1-2; unclear D gene. CDR3 size: 15 residues. Germline loops: CDR1 LNHDA, CDR2 SQIVND (reference sequence). Trimming removed 3 bases from V and 6 bases from J, with 17 bases in between. CDR3 bases: TGTGCCAGTAGTATGCTGAGAGGAGGGATCGATGGCTACACCTTC. Its translation: CASSMLRGGIDGYTF.

CDR3 amino acids: CATSRDEWAIDNEQFF. In nucleotides, the CDR3 is TGTGCCACCAGCAGAGATGAATGGGCGATTGACAATGAGCAGTTCTTC. V and J are TRBV15 and TRBJ2-1, with no clear D. The germline gives CDR1 LNHNV, CDR2 YYDKDF (reference sequence). The CDR3 contains 16 residues. Deletions cut 0 bases from V and 5 bases from J, with 14 bases between. The full variable domain, completed using reference TRBV15 and TRBJ2-1, is DAMVIQNPRYQVTQFGKPVTLSCSQTLNHNVMYWYQQKSSQAPKLLFHYYDKDFNNEADTPDNFQSRRPNTSFCFLDIRSPGLGDTAMYLCATSRDEWAIDNEQFFGPGTRLTVL.

V is TRBV18 and J is TRBJ1-3; D is unresolved. This CDR3 spans 17 amino acids. Germline V gives CDR1 KGHSH, CDR2 LQKENI. V shed 3 bases and J shed 0 bases, with 15 bases lying between them. The CDR3, as DNA: TGTGCCAGCTCACCTCTGGGAGTAGAAAGCTCTGGAAACACCATATATTTT. The encoded protein is CASSPLGVESSGNTIYF.

The J gene is TRBJ1-1, the V gene TRBV15; no clear D. Germline V gene data show CDR1 as LNHNV and CDR2 as YYDKDF (reference sequence). Trimming took off 5 bases at V and 3 bases at J, with 10 bases between the two ends. There are 13 residues in the CDR3. As DNA, the CDR3 is TGTGCCACCAGCCAACAACCTGACACTGAAGCTTTCTTT. Translated, it gives CATSQQPDTEAFF.

This chain uses TRBV30 with TRBJ2-7; 10 bases are a match to TRBD1. This CDR3 comprises 14 residues. V was clipped by 0 bases and J by 4 bases; unmatched bases: 3. Germline CDR1 GTSNPN, CDR2 SVGIG (reference sequence). DNA of the CDR3: TGTGCCTGGAGTGTTGGGACAGGGGTTTACGAGCAGTACTTC. Translating it yields CAWSVGTGVYEQYF.

For the CDR3, the DNA is TGCGCCAGCAGCCTACAGGACAGGGGGCTGGGCGAGCAGTACTTC. Its protein product is CASSLQDRGLGEQYF. The chain couples TRBV4-1 to TRBJ2-7; TRBD1 aligns across 11 bases. Germline V CDR1 and CDR2: MGHRA, YSYEKL. The CDR3 loop spans 15 amino acids. Unmatched junction bases numbered 8, after V lost 4 bases and J lost 6 bases.

This rearrangement joins TRBV18 to TRBJ1-5; D gene ambiguous. Germline CDR1 and CDR2: KGHSH and LQKENI. CDR3 length equals 14 residues. V was shortened by 0 bases and J by 2 bases, with 5 bases between the two germline ends. The CDR3 coding sequence is TGTGCCAGCTCACCACCGAATGGCAATCAGCCCCAGCATTTT. It yields the protein CASSPPNGNQPQHF.

The chain links TRBV5-1 to TRBJ1-3; 9 nucleotides line up with TRBD1. V was pared by 4 bases and J by 8 bases, with 7 bases of the junction left unmatched. CDR3 length: 14 residues. Germline values: CDR1 SGHRS, CDR2 YFSETQ. The CDR3 DNA is TGCGCCAGCAGCACCGGACAGGGGACGGACACCATATATTTT. It yields the protein CASSTGQGTDTIYF.

The gene calls are TRBV7-2 and TRBJ2-2, with D perhaps assigned TRBD1 or TRBD2 (5 bases each). Germline lookup yields CDR1 SGHTA and CDR2 FQGNSA. The V and J ends lost 1 base and 2 bases respectively, with 11 bases between them. The length of the CDR3 is 16 residues. The CDR3 DNA is TGTGCCAGCAGCTTAGTTAGAGGGGCTAACACCGGGGAGCTGTTTTTT. Translation: CASSLVRGANTGELFF.

The rearrangement joins TRBV5-5 to TRBJ2-7, with 9 bases aligning to TRBD2. Germline assignment: CDR1 SGHKS and CDR2 YYEKEE (reference sequence). CDR3 size: 14 residues. Trimming cost V 5 bases and J 2 bases; bases outside gene matches: 5. CDR3 DNA sequence: TGTGCCAGCAGGGTAGCGGGAGCGCCCTACGAGCAGTACTTC. Translating it yields CASRVAGAPYEQYF.

V is TRBV28 and J is TRBJ2-5; 7 bases are a match to TRBD1. The germline gives CDR1 MDHEN, CDR2 SYDVKM. The CDR3 covers 17 residues. Trimming removed 6 bases from V and 3 bases from J; junction bases left unmatched: 16. In DNA form, the CDR3 reads TGTGCCAGCAGCTCCCTACCCGCGACAGGGATTGAAGAGACCCAGTACTTC. Amino acids: CASSSLPATGIEETQYF. Filled out from reference TRBV28 and TRBJ2-5, the complete variable domain reads DVKVTQSSRYLVKRTGEKVFLECVQDMDHENMFWYRQDPGLGLRLIYFSYDVKMKEKGDIPEGYSVSREKKERFSLILESASTNQTSMYLCASSSLPATGIEETQYFGPGTRLLVL.

This clone was picked up one time. This rearrangement joins TRBV7-9 to TRBJ2-2, with D unresolved. Germline V gene data show CDR1 as SEHNR and CDR2 as FQNEAQ (reference sequence). CDR3 length: 12 residues. V was pared by 5 bases and J by 6 bases, with 7 bases between. Here the CDR3 reads CASSRVAGELFF. As DNA, the CDR3 is TGTGCCAGCAGCCGGGTGGCCGGGGAGCTGTTTTTT.

This chain links TRBV29-1 with TRBJ2-1; TRBD2 aligns across 14 bases. From germline, CDR1 is SQVTM and CDR2 ANQGSEA. V lost 6 bases to trimming and J lost 3 bases; unmatched junction nucleotides: 7. The CDR3 totals 16 residues. CDR3 in amino acids: CSVRTSGRSGYNEQFF. The DNA of the CDR3 is TGCAGCGTACGGACTAGCGGGAGGAGTGGCTACAATGAGCAGTTCTTC.

This clone has a handful of counts. The chain is built from TRBV6-1 and TRBJ1-5; D is undetermined. The CDR3 runs to 15 residues. With 3 bases removed from V and 3 bases from J, the gap between germline ends came to 12 bases. CDR1 is MNHNS and CDR2 is SASEGT in the germline V gene. The CDR3 nucleotides are TGTGCCAGCAGTGATGAGGGCACGGTCAATCAGCCCCAGCATTTT. It encodes CASSDEGTVNQPQHF.

This clone was seen a handful of times. The chain couples TRBV5-5 to TRBJ1-2, with 7 bases matching TRBD1. The CDR3 consists of 14 residues. From germline, CDR1 is SGHKS and CDR2 YYEKEE (reference sequence). V gave up 6 bases and J gave up 2 bases; unmatched junction bases: 7. CDR3 residues: CASISLQGNYGYTF. In nucleotides, the CDR3 is TGTGCCAGCATCAGCTTACAGGGGAACTATGGCTACACCTTC.

The chain links TRBV15 to TRBJ1-1, with TRBD1 matching over 7 bases. Looked up from germline, CDR1 is LNHNV and CDR2 is YYDKDF (reference sequence). The CDR3 is 15 residues long. The junction had 9 bases not matched to a gene; V was cut back by 2 bases and J by 6 bases. CDR3 amino acids: CATSRSAGTDAEAFF. The CDR3 DNA sequence: TGTGCCACCAGCAGATCAGCCGGGACAGATGCTGAAGCTTTCTTT.

Notes on this clone: The same CDR3 can be traced to other DNA sequences in this sample. The chain joins TRBV14 to TRBJ1-2; perhaps TRBD1 as D (5 bases). The ends were cut back, 4 bases at V and 5 bases at J, with 11 bases in the middle. The germline V gene encodes CDR1 SGHDN and CDR2 FVKESK. This CDR3 is 13 amino acids long. CDR3 DNA: TGTGCCAGCAGCCCAGAAGACAGATATGGCTACACCTTC. This gives the protein CASSPEDRYGYTF.

This clone came up a few times. The chain couples TRBV5-1 to TRBJ2-7; D is undetermined. The V gene lost 0 bases and the J gene lost 3 bases, with 7 bases spanning the gap. The germline V gene has CDR1 SGHRS and CDR2 YFSETQ. This CDR3 has 13 residues. The CDR3 spells CASSLGLFYEQYF. Here the CDR3 DNA reads TGCGCCAGCAGCTTGGGACTCTTCTACGAGCAGTACTTC.

J is TRBJ2-3 and V is TRBV7-2; 7 bases fit TRBD1. The ends lost 6 bases at V and 0 bases at J; junction bases unmatched: 6. In germline, CDR1 is SGHTA, CDR2 FQGNSA. This CDR3 contains 15 residues. The CDR3 DNA sequence: TGTGCCAGCAGTTCCAGGGGGTCAAGCACAGATACGCAGTATTTT. Protein product: CASSSRGSSTDTQYF.

The chain couples TRBV4-3 to TRBJ2-7; TRBD2 is a possible D gene (6 bases). The CDR3 consists of 13 residues. Per the germline V gene, CDR1 is LGHNA and CDR2 is YSLEER. Deletions cut 2 bases from V and 6 bases from J, with 11 bases between. Here the CDR3 DNA reads TGCGCCAGCAGCCAACGGGGGACCAGCGAGCAGTACTTC. Protein: CASSQRGTSEQYF.

The chain couples TRBV7-8 to TRBJ1-1, with 7 positions matching TRBD1. Trimming cost V 5 bases and J 0 bases; bases outside gene matches: 3. The CDR3 covers 14 residues. Germline V gives CDR1 SGHVS, CDR2 FQNEAQ. The DNA for the CDR3 is TGTGCCAGCAGCCAGGACAGGATGAACACTGAAGCTTTCTTT. This translates into CASSQDRMNTEAFF.

The rearrangement uses TRBV6-5 and TRBJ1-3, with a weak D call TRBD1 (5 bases). Germline V gene sequence: CDR1 MNHEY, CDR2 SVGAGI. The CDR3 spans 15 residues. Trimming left V 5 bases short and J 4 bases short, with 15 bases between. The CDR3, as DNA: TGTGCCAGCAGTGCGTCATGGGGCGTCGGAAACACCATATATTTT. Translation gives CASSASWGVGNTIYF.

This clone turned up a few times. The chain carries TRBV18 and TRBJ1-1; tentatively, D is TRBD1 (5 bases). The length of the CDR3 is 13 residues. Germline V CDR1 and CDR2: KGHSH, LQKENI. The germline V and J ends were trimmed by 3 bases and 3 bases, with 8 bases remaining between them. The CDR3 DNA follows: TGTGCCAGCTCACCCAGAGGGGACACTGAAGCTTTCTTT. Residues: CASSPRGDTEAFF.

The chain uses TRBV7-9 and TRBJ2-2, with a weak D call TRBD2 (7 bases). The CDR3 spans 13 residues. Trimming shortened V by 7 bases and J by 13 bases, and 19 bases separated the two germline ends. The V gene's germline CDR1 is SEHNR and CDR2 FQNEAQ (reference sequence). CDR3 DNA sequence: TGTGCCAGCACCCCCTCTGGGGGGGCGGTGCTGTTTTTT. It is translated as CASTPSGGAVLFF.

The chain uses TRBV6-5 and TRBJ1-2; D remains unclear. CDR3 length equals 13 residues. Per germline, CDR1 MNHEY and CDR2 SVGAGI. V was cut by 2 bases and J by 6 bases, with 10 bases left in between. Here the CDR3 reads CASSYVFANGYTF. CDR3 bases: TGTGCCAGCAGTTACGTGTTTGCCAATGGCTACACCTTC.

The V call is TRBV27, the J call TRBJ1-3; D possibly corresponds to TRBD1 (6 bases). The V gene's germline CDR1 is MNHEY and CDR2 SMNVEV (reference sequence). V was shortened by 5 bases and J by 0 bases, with 26 bases between the two germline ends. This CDR3 is built from 20 residues. The CDR3 region is CASSPRGGTPFSGSGNTIYF. DNA for the CDR3: TGTGCCAGCAGTCCTCGAGGGGGGACGCCTTTCTCCGGCTCTGGAAACACCATATATTTT.

This clone appeared a single time. The CDR3, as DNA: TGTGCCTGGAGTTGGGACTCAGGCTCTGGAAACACCATATATTTT. Its protein product is CAWSWDSGSGNTIYF. The J gene is TRBJ1-3, the V gene TRBV30, with D maybe TRBD1 (5 bases). Germline V gives CDR1 GTSNPN, CDR2 SVGIG (reference sequence). Between the trimmed V and J ends, which lost 2 bases and 0 bases, there was a span of 11 bases. CDR3 size: 15 residues.

The V gene is TRBV19, the J gene TRBJ2-3; 8 bases line up with TRBD1. The germline CDR1 and CDR2 sequences are LNHDA and SQIVND (reference sequence). Trimming cost V 6 bases and J 3 bases; bases outside gene matches: 14. The CDR3 is made up of 17 amino acids. The CDR3 nucleotides are TGTGCCAGTAGCCTACCGCCGAAGGACAGGGAGACAGATACGCAGTATTTT. Translated: CASSLPPKDRETDTQYF.

The chain's CDR3 is CASSIVAGDTDTQYF. CDR3 bases: TGTGCCAGTAGTATTGTAGCGGGAGACACAGATACGCAGTATTTT. The chain employs TRBV19 and TRBJ2-3; the match to TRBD2 covers 9 bases. The CDR3 length is 15 residues. After removal of 3 bases from V and 2 bases from J, the junction contained 3 bases not matched to a gene. The germline V gene has CDR1 LNHDA and CDR2 SQIVND (reference sequence).

The V and J genes are TRBV2 and TRBJ2-5; 12 bases agree with TRBD2. The CDR3 has 16 amino acids. After removal of 4 bases from V and 5 bases from J, the junction contained 8 bases not matched to a gene. Germline loops: CDR1 SNHLY, CDR2 FYNNEI. Here the CDR3 reads CASSARLAGGMETQYF. The CDR3 DNA follows: TGTGCCAGCAGTGCCCGCCTAGCGGGAGGGATGGAGACCCAGTACTTC.

This chain joins TRBV28 and TRBJ2-5, with 14 bases identical to TRBD2. The CDR3 covers 16 residues. Germline V gene sequence: CDR1 MDHEN, CDR2 SYDVKM. With 6 bases clipped from V and 1 base from J, the junction kept 4 bases outside the gene matches. The chain's CDR3 is CASRRTSGGFQETQYF. CDR3 in DNA: TGTGCCAGCAGACGGACTAGCGGGGGGTTCCAAGAGACCCAGTACTTC. The full variable domain, completed using reference TRBV28 and TRBJ2-5, is DVKVTQSSRYLVKRTGEKVFLECVQDMDHENMFWYRQDPGLGLRLIYFSYDVKMKEKGDIPEGYSVSREKKERFSLILESASTNQTSMYLCASRRTSGGFQETQYFGPGTRLLVL.

The chain employs TRBV18 and TRBJ1-4; D perhaps matches TRBD1 (5 bases). This CDR3 has 15 amino acids. Germline V lookup: CDR1 KGHSH, CDR2 LQKENI. Trimming stripped 0 bases from V and 5 bases from J, with 10 bases between. The CDR3 DNA sequence: TGTGCCAGCTCACCACCGGGAGACAGAAATGAAAAACTGTTTTTT. Translation gives CASSPPGDRNEKLFF.